This T cell receptor beta chain was sequenced in a study of CD8+CD57+ T cells in acquired aplastic anemia. The wider study: Sorted CD4+ plus CD8+ cells gave DNA averaging roughly 2.9 ug.

Study conclusions and caveats: Some 31 CD8+ CDR3 sequences were shared between patients and controls. Researchers reported that CD8+ Simpson's diversity was not significantly different in patients versus controls.

It was genomic DNA that served as the template for profiling TCR beta VDJ and CDR3. MiXCR, run by TCRdb on the reads, gives a single entry per CDR3 protein. The sample carries 200,000 to 250,000 distinct CDR3 sequences, approximately 45% recorded once. Patients picked for sequencing had shown CD8+CD57+ cell expansion detected by flow cytometry. Regarding this clonotype: What it binds is unknown.

The junction had 11 bases not matched to a gene; V was cut back by 10 bases and J by 4 bases. This CDR3 has 14 amino acids. Germline CDR1 and CDR2: MGHDK and SYGVNS. This sequence originates from a human donor with aplastic anemia. This chain links TRBV25-1 with TRBJ2-7; TRBD1 matches at 9 bases. The specimen was sorted CD4+, CD8+, or CD8+CD57+ T cells (not recorded which) from PBMCs. The CDR3 reads CATATGQGTYEQYF. The CDR3 DNA reads TGTGCCACCGCCACGGGACAGGGTACGTACGAGCAGTACTTC.